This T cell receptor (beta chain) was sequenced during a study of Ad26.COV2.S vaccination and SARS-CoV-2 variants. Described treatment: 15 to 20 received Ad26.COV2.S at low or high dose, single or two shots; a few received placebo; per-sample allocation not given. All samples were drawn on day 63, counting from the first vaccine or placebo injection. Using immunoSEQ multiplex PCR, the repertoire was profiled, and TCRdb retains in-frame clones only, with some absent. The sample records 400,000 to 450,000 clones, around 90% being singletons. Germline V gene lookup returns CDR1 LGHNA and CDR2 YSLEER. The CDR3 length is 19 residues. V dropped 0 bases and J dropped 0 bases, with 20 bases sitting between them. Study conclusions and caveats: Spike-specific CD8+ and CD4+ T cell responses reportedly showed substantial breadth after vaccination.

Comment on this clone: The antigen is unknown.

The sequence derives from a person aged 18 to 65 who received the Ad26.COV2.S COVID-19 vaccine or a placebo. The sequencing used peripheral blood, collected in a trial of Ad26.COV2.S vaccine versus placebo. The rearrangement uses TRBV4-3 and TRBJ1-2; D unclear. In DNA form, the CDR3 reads TGCGCCAGCAGCCAAGAAGTCGGTGCCGGATGGCCGGCTAACTATGGCTACACCTTC. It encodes CASSQEVGAGWPANYGYTF.